The clone carrying this TCR beta chain was counted a single time. The sample comes from a study of shared clonotypes between healthy human individuals. CDR1 is LNHDA and CDR2 is SQIVND in the germline V gene (reference sequence). This CDR3 is 15 amino acids long. The V gene lost 4 bases and the J gene lost 3 bases, with 13 bases spanning the gap. Data came from immunoSEQ multiplex PCR; TCRdb stores just in-frame clones and leaves some out. The sample has 2 million to 2.5 million clones, 85% to 95% seen once. The TCR originated in a man aged 18 to 30 in good health. Sequenced sample: naive CD4+ T cells sorted from blood. Specified subset: CD45RA+ positively selected. The V call is TRBV19, the J call TRBJ2-1; D perhaps matches TRBD2 (6 bases). CDR3 sequence: CASSRREAGYNEQFF. The CDR3 nucleotides read TGTGCCAGTAGTAGGAGGGAGGCAGGCTACAATGAGCAGTTCTTC.